These 8 T cell receptor beta chains originate from one sample sequenced in a study of blood T cell repertoires in COVID-19. The table came from immunoSEQ multiplex PCR; TCRdb's copy has only in-frame clones and leaves some out. The sample holds 100,000 to 120,000 clones; around 83% are singletons and the top ten take more than 5%. Sequencing input: peripheral blood. The receptor source for this set is a woman aged 60-75 years with COVID-19, enrolled during active disease.

The V gene is TRBV6-2 or TRBV6-3, the J gene TRBJ1-3; no reliable D call. This CDR3 is built from 15 residues. Germline loops: CDR1 MNHEY, CDR2 SVGEGT. The V gene lost 6 bases and the J gene lost 0 bases, with 12 bases spanning the gap. As DNA, the CDR3 is TGTGCCAGCAGACCTGGAGGCCCCTCTGGAAACACCATATATTTT. Protein: CASRPGGPSGNTIYF.

The CDR3, as DNA: TGTGCCAGCAGTGCAGTTTTTGGCTCGGAGCACACTGAAGCTTTCTTT. This encodes CASSAVFGSEHTEAFF. V usage is TRBV6-4 and J usage is TRBJ1-1; D unresolved. CDR3 size: 16 residues. The V end lost 4 bases, the J end lost 3 bases, and 18 bases lay between the germline ends. Germline V gene data show CDR1 as MRHNA and CDR2 as SNTAGT.

The chain joins TRBV5-1 to TRBJ2-2, with 9 nucleotides matching TRBD2. Germline V gene sequence: CDR1 SGHRS, CDR2 YFSETQ. The CDR3 sequence is 16 residues long. Trimming took 2 bases from V and 2 from J; bases not matched to a gene: 4. Written as DNA, the CDR3 is TGCGCCAGCAGCTTCTCAGCGGGGGGAAACACCGGGGAGCTGTTTTTT. It translates to CASSFSAGGNTGELFF.

CDR3 nucleotides: TGTGCCAGCGCCGGGGCGGGGGATGACTATGGCTACACCTTC. It translates to CASAGAGDDYGYTF. The chain links TRBV25-1 to TRBJ1-2; D perhaps matches TRBD1 (5 bases). Deletions cut 8 bases from V and 3 bases from J, with 16 bases between. CDR3 length: 14 amino acids. From germline, CDR1 is MGHDK and CDR2 SYGVNS.

The chain combines TRBV7-2 with TRBJ2-5; no clear D. The CDR3 runs 12 residues. V dropped 5 bases and J dropped 14 bases, with 18 bases sitting between them. CDR1 is SGHTA and CDR2 is FQGNSA in the germline V gene. The CDR3, as DNA: TGTGCCAGCAGCGCCTCTGGGCTCGGCGACTACTTC. Its translation is CASSASGLGDYF.

V and J are TRBV29-1 and TRBJ1-4, with D uncertain. The CDR3 spans 15 residues. Germline values: CDR1 SQVTM, CDR2 ANQGSEA. Trimming removed 5 bases at V and 0 bases at J, with 13 bases between. The CDR3 nucleotides read TGCAGCGTTACCGGGGATTCTGCAACTAATGAAAAACTGTTTTTT. This encodes CSVTGDSATNEKLFF.

CDR3 region: CASSQLRESNQPQHF. The CDR3 nucleotides read TGCGCCAGCAGCCAGTTGCGGGAGAGCAATCAGCCCCAGCATTTT. The chain uses TRBV4-1 and TRBJ1-5; no reliable D call. The CDR3 is 15 amino acids. Trimming pared 3 bases from V and 1 base from J, leaving 10 bases between. CDR1 and CDR2 from the germline V gene are MGHRA and YSYEKL.

CDR3 amino acids: CASSPARGSANEKLFF. Here the CDR3 DNA reads TGTGCCAGCAGCCCAGCCCGGGGATCTGCTAATGAAAAACTGTTTTTT. The chain carries TRBV7-2 and TRBJ1-4, with no clear D. V gave up 5 bases and J gave up 3 bases, with 16 bases separating them. CDR1 is SGHTA, CDR2 FQGNSA, per germline. This CDR3 region has 16 residues.